The next 8 T cell receptor beta chains were all read from a single sample in a study of T cell responses to AZD1222 COVID-19 vaccine. Only in-frame clones appear in the TCRdb table, and some are missing; sequencing was by immunoSEQ multiplex PCR. This repertoire shows about 180,000 clones, around 90% found once; its top ten account for around 1.9%. The sequenced sample was peripheral blood, obtained 28 days after the second AZD1222 dose. These receptors all stem from an adult who received the AZD1222 COVID-19 vaccine.

The genes are TRBV7-3 and TRBJ2-1; 14 nucleotides agree with TRBD2. J lost 6 bases, V lost 4 bases, and 8 bases had no gene match. The CDR3 spans 17 residues. Germline V gene sequence: CDR1 SGHTA, CDR2 FQGTGA. This CDR3 reads CASSYFPTSGGVNEQFF. The CDR3 DNA is TGTGCCAGCAGCTACTTCCCGACTAGCGGGGGGGTCAATGAGCAGTTCTTC.

The chain combines TRBV6-1 with TRBJ1-6; D not certain. The CDR3 runs to 14 residues. Trimming pared 3 bases from V and 3 bases from J, leaving 6 bases between. The germline gives CDR1 MNHNS, CDR2 SASEGT. The CDR3 region has the DNA TGTGCCAGCAGTGACAGCGTCTATAATTCACCCCTCCACTTT. Residues: CASSDSVYNSPLHF.

CDR3 sequence (DNA): TGTGCCAGCAGCTCGTGGAGGGACAATCAAGAGACCCAGTACTTC. This encodes CASSSWRDNQETQYF. The chain combines TRBV11-2 with TRBJ2-5; D is tentatively TRBD1 or TRBD2 (6 bases each). The CDR3 loop spans 15 amino acids. CDR1 and CDR2 from the germline V gene are SGHAT and FQNNGV. V lost 4 bases and J lost 2, with 14 bases in between.

CDR3 residues: CASSPSLAGTDTQYF. In nucleotides, the CDR3 is TGCGCCAGCAGCCCCTCGCTAGCGGGTACAGATACGCAGTATTTT. V usage is TRBV5-1 and J usage is TRBJ2-3; 8 nucleotides match TRBD2. The germline V gene has CDR1 SGHRS and CDR2 YFSETQ. The CDR3 runs to 15 residues. V lost 4 bases and J lost 3; bases outside the gene matches: 7.

The chain couples TRBV5-1 to TRBJ1-4; TRBD1 matches at 10 bases. Germline trimming cut 4 bases from V and 8 bases from J; bases unmatched to any gene: 8. The germline V gene has CDR1 SGHRS and CDR2 YFSETQ. The length of the CDR3 is 15 residues. CDR3: CASSRTGTGDEKLFF. CDR3 bases: TGCGCCAGCAGCAGGACCGGGACAGGGGACGAAAAACTGTTTTTT.

This clone was seen more than once but under ten times. This sample includes further DNA sequences coding for the same CDR3. This chain joins TRBV7-3 and TRBJ2-2; D is ambiguous. Trimming stripped 0 bases from V and 7 bases from J, with 6 bases between. The length of the CDR3 is 13 residues. Germline V gene sequence: CDR1 SGHTA, CDR2 FQGTGA. In DNA form, the CDR3 reads TGTGCCAGCAGCTTAACGGGGTTCGGGGAGCTGTTTTTT. Protein: CASSLTGFGELFF.

This chain links TRBV4-1 with TRBJ2-7; possible D gene TRBD1, 8 bases. Germline CDR1 and CDR2: MGHRA and YSYEKL. The CDR3 has 15 amino acids. V lost 6 bases, J lost 2 bases, and 17 bases lay in between. The CDR3 bases are TGCGCCAGCAGTCGTGGACAGGGAGGGACCTACGAGCAGTACTTC. Translated: CASSRGQGGTYEQYF.

This clone was recorded once. The rearrangement links TRBV6-5 to TRBJ2-3; 11 bases fit TRBD1. The V gene end was trimmed by 0 bases and the J gene end by 5 bases; junction bases not matched to a gene: 4. This CDR3 region has 16 residues. Germline V gene lookup returns CDR1 MNHEY and CDR2 SVGAGI. The DNA of the CDR3 is TGTGCCAGCAGTTACTCGGACAGGGGGCGGATAGATACGCAGTATTTT. Encoded protein: CASSYSDRGRIDTQYF.